Listed here are 21 T cell receptor beta chains from one sample, sequenced in a study of OX40 agonist ivuxolimab in advanced cancers. TCRdb's copy holds only in-frame clones and misses some; the assay was immunoSEQ multiplex PCR. The data contain tens of thousands of clones, about 85% of them seen just once; the ten biggest clones take up less than 4.5%. Material: CD4+ or CD8+ T cells sorted from blood, obtained in a trial of the OX40 agonist ivuxolimab. All receptors come from an adult with an advanced solid tumor such as melanoma, head and neck, liver or kidney cancer.

The chain recombines TRBV6-5 with TRBJ2-7, with a possible D match to TRBD2 (7 bases). The CDR3 consists of 14 residues. V shed 8 bases and J shed 0 bases, with 14 bases lying between them. Germline CDR1 is MNHEY and CDR2 is SVGAGI. CDR3 amino acids: CASRRGGNSYEQYF. The DNA for the CDR3 is TGTGCCAGCCGCAGGGGAGGGAACTCCTACGAGCAGTACTTC.

The rearrangement links TRBV7-9 to TRBJ2-7, with TRBD2 identical over 9 bases. The germline gives CDR1 SEHNR, CDR2 FQNEAQ (reference sequence). CDR3 length: 16 residues. V gave up 5 bases and J gave up 0 bases; unmatched junction bases: 8. CDR3 DNA: TGTGCCAGCAGCAAAGTAGCGGGAGAACTCTCCTACGAGCAGTACTTC. Its translation: CASSKVAGELSYEQYF.

This clone was seen a few times. The CDR3 protein is CASSFPYLFRTISNQPQHF. The CDR3 nucleotides are TGTGCCAGCAGTTTCCCGTACCTTTTCAGGACAATTAGCAATCAGCCCCAGCATTTT. The gene calls are TRBV28 and TRBJ1-5; D might be TRBD1 (5 bases). Trimming removed 3 bases at V and 0 bases at J, with 21 bases between. Germline lookup yields CDR1 MDHEN and CDR2 SYDVKM. The CDR3 has 19 amino acids.

This clone was seen just once. The gene calls are TRBV19 and TRBJ1-2; possibly TRBD1 for D (6 bases). Germline CDR1 reads LNHDA; CDR2 reads SQIVND (reference sequence). This CDR3 spans 16 amino acids. Trimming removed 3 bases at V and 7 bases at J, with 21 bases between. The chain's CDR3 is CASSIIMQTGSGGYTF. CDR3 sequence (DNA): TGTGCCAGTAGTATCATAATGCAAACAGGGTCGGGTGGCTACACCTTC.

In this sample, this clone turned up a few times. V and J are TRBV5-4 and TRBJ2-5; D is unresolved. CDR3 length equals 17 residues. Germline V gene lookup returns CDR1 SGHNT and CDR2 YYREEE (reference sequence). V was trimmed by 0 bases and J by 1 base, leaving 16 bases between them. DNA for the CDR3: TGTGCCAGCAGCTTGGTGGGTCGATCGAGCTTCCAAGAGACCCAGTACTTC. Amino acid sequence: CASSLVGRSSFQETQYF.

This clone has only a few counts. This chain uses TRBV5-1 with TRBJ2-5; D may be TRBD1 (6 bases). Germline loops: CDR1 SGHRS, CDR2 YFSETQ. The length of the CDR3 is 15 residues. Trimming pared 7 bases from V and 3 bases from J, leaving 19 bases between. CDR3 sequence: CASHGTPPLEETQYF. The CDR3 DNA reads as TGCGCCAGCCACGGGACACCACCCCTGGAAGAGACCCAGTACTTC.

The V and J genes are TRBV7-9 and TRBJ1-5, with D tentatively TRBD1 (5 bases). The germline gives CDR1 SEHNR, CDR2 FQNEAQ (reference sequence). The CDR3 runs to 16 residues. Between the trimmed V and J ends, which lost 1 base and 8 bases, there was a span of 18 bases. The CDR3 reads CASSLGTQPWGEPQHF. Written as DNA, the CDR3 is TGTGCCAGCAGCTTAGGAACACAACCCTGGGGCGAGCCCCAGCATTTT.

This clone was detected only once. The CDR3, as DNA: TGTGCCAGCACTCTTGGCACCGGGGAGCTGTTTTTT. It specifies CASTLGTGELFF. The chain carries TRBV2 and TRBJ2-2; D remains ambiguous. The V and J ends lost 7 bases and 4 bases respectively, with 7 bases between them. Germline assignment: CDR1 SNHLY and CDR2 FYNNEI. The CDR3 has 12 amino acids.

The V gene is TRBV28, the J gene TRBJ1-1; D uncertain. CDR1 MDHEN and CDR2 SYDVKM come from the germline V gene. The CDR3 covers 16 residues. V lost 7 bases and J lost 1, with 19 bases in between. CDR3 loop: CASTSGRTYGNTEAFF. DNA of the CDR3: TGTGCCAGCACCTCCGGGCGGACCTATGGGAACACTGAAGCTTTCTTT.

This clone showed up just a few times. This rearrangement joins TRBV28 to TRBJ1-4; D unclear. V shed 4 bases and J shed 5 bases, with 11 bases lying between them. The germline gives CDR1 MDHEN, CDR2 SYDVKM. The CDR3 covers 14 residues. The CDR3: CASSYTATNEKLFF. In DNA, the CDR3 is TGTGCCAGCAGTTACACAGCCACCAATGAAAAACTGTTTTTT.

This CDR3 is CASSYGTSGNNEQFF. The DNA for the CDR3 is TGTGCCAGCAGTTACGGGACTAGCGGGAACAATGAGCAGTTCTTC. The chain recombines TRBV27 with TRBJ2-1, with 13 bases fitting TRBD2. The CDR3 extends over 15 amino acids. V shed 4 bases, J shed 5 bases, and the junction held 2 bases outside the gene matches. CDR1 and CDR2 (germline): MNHEY, SMNVEV (reference sequence).

The chain links TRBV30 to TRBJ2-2; possible D gene TRBD1, 6 bases. V was pared by 5 bases and J by 6 bases, with 10 bases between. CDR1 and CDR2 (germline): GTSNPN, SVGIG (reference sequence). This CDR3 contains 12 residues. As DNA, the CDR3 is TGTGCCTGGGGGGACATGGCCGGGGAGCTGTTTTTT. This translates into CAWGDMAGELFF.

The chain uses TRBV4-1 and TRBJ2-1; 9 bases line up with TRBD2. The trim removed 3 bases at V and 8 bases at J, leaving 8 bases unmatched. The CDR3 covers 15 residues. The germline V gene encodes CDR1 MGHRA and CDR2 YSYEKL. CDR3 nucleotide sequence: TGCGCCAGCAGCCACGGAGCGGGGGGCTTTGATGAGCAGTTCTTC. Its translation is CASSHGAGGFDEQFF.

This clone appeared a few times. The gene calls are TRBV14 and TRBJ2-1; possibly TRBD2 for D (5 bases). Trimming left V 0 bases short and J 8 bases short, with 11 bases between. CDR3 length: 14 residues. CDR1 SGHDN and CDR2 FVKESK come from the germline V gene. In DNA, the CDR3 is TGTGCCAGCAGCCAAGATCTAGCAGTGGATGAGCAGTTCTTC. It encodes CASSQDLAVDEQFF.

This clone is a singleton in its sample. This chain joins TRBV5-1 and TRBJ1-1, with D hard to call. The V end lost 1 base, the J end lost 3 bases, and 13 bases lay between the germline ends. CDR3 length: 15 residues. The germline V gene encodes CDR1 SGHRS and CDR2 YFSETQ. This CDR3 reads CASSLSAGGDTEAFF. As DNA, the CDR3 is TGCGCCAGCAGCTTGTCGGCCGGCGGGGACACTGAAGCTTTCTTT.

This clone was seen just once. The V call is TRBV28, the J call TRBJ1-1; no definite D call. CDR1 is MDHEN and CDR2 is SYDVKM in the germline V gene. The CDR3 totals 15 residues. V was clipped by 7 bases and J by 0 bases, with 15 bases between them. CDR3 amino acids: CASKNRDYMNTEAFF. The CDR3 DNA reads TGTGCCAGCAAGAACAGAGACTACATGAACACTGAAGCTTTCTTT.

The V call is TRBV20-1, the J call TRBJ2-1; D remains ambiguous. Germline assignment: CDR1 DFQATT and CDR2 SNEGSKA (reference sequence). The CDR3 loop spans 10 amino acids. CDR3 sequence: CSSGRNEQFF. The CDR3 DNA follows: TGCAGCTCCGGCCGGAATGAGCAGTTCTTC.

This chain joins TRBV7-2 and TRBJ1-5; D uncertain. This CDR3 has 16 residues. In germline, CDR1 is SGHTA, CDR2 FQGNSA. Trimming took 2 bases from V and 0 from J, leaving 11 bases between them. The CDR3 DNA reads TGTGCCAGCAGCTTATTCGCGGAATATAGCAATCAGCCCCAGCATTTT. This codes for CASSLFAEYSNQPQHF.

The chain carries TRBV6-6 and TRBJ1-4, with a tentative D call TRBD1 (5 bases). This CDR3 comprises 14 residues. Germline V gene lookup returns CDR1 MNHNY and CDR2 SVGAGI (reference sequence). V was cut by 0 bases and J by 7 bases, with 9 bases left in between. The CDR3 DNA follows: TGTGCCAGCAGTTACTCAGGGGAGGGTGAAAAACTGTTTTTT. As protein: CASSYSGEGEKLFF.

The chain joins TRBV7-9 to TRBJ2-5, with 9 bases matching TRBD1. The J call could be wrong; TRBJ2-7 is a better fit for the DNA end. The CDR3 has 16 residues. CDR1 is SEHNR, CDR2 FQNEAQ, per germline (reference sequence). The CDR3 protein is CASSNSGTGITYEQYF. The DNA for the CDR3 is TGTGCCAGCAGCAATTCCGGGACAGGGATTACCTACGAGCAGTACTTC.

The rearrangement links TRBV11-2 to TRBJ2-2; D call uncertain. V was pared by 0 bases and J by 8 bases, with 10 bases between. The CDR3 length is 14 residues. Germline-derived CDR1 and CDR2 are SGHAT and FQNNGV. CDR3 in DNA: TGTGCCAGCAGCTTAGATTTGCTCAGTGGGGAGCTGTTTTTT. Its translation is CASSLDLLSGELFF.